These 16 T cell receptor beta chains came from one sample sequenced in a study of blood T cell repertoires in COVID-19. Sequenced by immunoSEQ multiplex PCR; TCRdb stores in-frame clones only, minus some. The repertoire holds under 85,000 clones, with around 85% as singletons. The sample consisted of peripheral blood. The receptors here all came from an elderly woman with active or convalescent COVID-19.

The chain combines TRBV9 with TRBJ1-2; D gene ambiguous. V was pared by 3 bases and J by 5 bases, with 11 bases between. Germline CDR1 and CDR2: SGDLS and YYNGEE. The CDR3 spans 13 residues. The CDR3 loop is CASSGAPGYGYTF. DNA for the CDR3: TGTGCCAGCAGCGGGGCGCCGGGGTATGGCTACACCTTC.

The V and J genes are TRBV7-2 and TRBJ2-5, with D possibly being TRBD2 (6 bases). The germline CDR1 and CDR2 sequences are SGHTA and FQGNSA. The CDR3 consists of 14 residues. Trimming removed 8 bases at V and 7 bases at J, with 20 bases between. The CDR3 bases are TGTGCCAGCGAGAGGGCTAGCGCGGGTGGGACCCAGTACTTC. It yields the protein CASERASAGGTQYF.

This rearrangement joins TRBV7-2 to TRBJ2-7; 7 nucleotides align to TRBD1. Germline values: CDR1 SGHTA, CDR2 FQGNSA. The CDR3 runs 17 residues. J gave up 3 bases and V 5 bases, and 16 bases lay outside the gene matches. The CDR3: CASSLGFGTVGLYEQYF. CDR3 nucleotides: TGTGCCAGCAGCCTAGGGTTCGGGACAGTTGGGCTCTACGAGCAGTACTTC.

V is TRBV28 and J is TRBJ1-5, with D possibly matching TRBD1 (6 bases). Germline V gene lookup returns CDR1 MDHEN and CDR2 SYDVKM. The CDR3 totals 17 residues. V was clipped by 0 bases and J by 2 bases, with 14 bases between them. The CDR3 sequence is CASSLWGTSGRNQPQHF. Written as DNA, the CDR3 is TGTGCCAGCAGTTTATGGGGGACAAGTGGCCGCAATCAGCCCCAGCATTTT.

V gene TRBV12-3 or TRBV12-4 combines with J gene TRBJ2-7; D not resolved. V gave up 3 bases and J gave up 3 bases, with 6 bases separating them. The CDR3 sequence is 12 residues long. CDR3 nucleotide sequence: TGTGCCAGCAGTTTTTGGAGCTACGAGCAGTACTTC. Its translation is CASSFWSYEQYF.

The V and J genes are TRBV4-3 and TRBJ1-4; D may be TRBD1 (6 bases). Trimming removed 2 bases from V and 8 bases from J, with 18 bases in between. From germline, CDR1 is LGHNA and CDR2 YSLEER. The CDR3 extends over 16 amino acids. CDR3 sequence (DNA): TGCGCCAGCAGCCAACCCCATATGGGGGCCGGCGAAAAACTGTTTTTT. Translated, it gives CASSQPHMGAGEKLFF.

This chain joins TRBV6-6 and TRBJ1-6; D not certain. The germline V gene has CDR1 MNHNY and CDR2 SVGAGI (reference sequence). The V gene lost 10 bases and the J gene lost 7 bases, with 17 bases spanning the gap. CDR3 length: 14 residues. In nucleotides, the CDR3 is TGTGCCACCTTCCGCCACGAGGGAAATTCACCCCTCCACTTT. Translation gives CATFRHEGNSPLHF.

The V gene is TRBV5-1, the J gene TRBJ2-1; possibly TRBD1 for D (6 bases). The ends were cut back, 0 bases at V and 2 bases at J, with 9 bases in the middle. This CDR3 is built from 15 residues. Per germline, CDR1 SGHRS and CDR2 YFSETQ. The CDR3: CASSLGGQTYNEQFF. In nucleotides, the CDR3 is TGCGCCAGCAGCTTGGGTGGACAGACCTACAATGAGCAGTTCTTC.

V and J are TRBV2 and TRBJ2-7; a weak D match, TRBD1 (6 bases). V shed 6 bases and J shed 6 bases, with 21 bases lying between them. The germline V gene has CDR1 SNHLY and CDR2 FYNNEI. CDR3 length: 15 residues. This CDR3 reads CASRKLQGSIGEQYF. CDR3 DNA sequence: TGTGCCAGCAGGAAATTACAGGGATCGATCGGCGAGCAGTACTTC.

The chain carries TRBV2 and TRBJ1-6; D is possibly TRBD1 (5 bases). V was trimmed by 4 bases and J by 9 bases, leaving 10 bases between them. CDR3 size: 13 residues. CDR1 and CDR2 from the germline V gene are SNHLY and FYNNEI. CDR3 residues: CASSGDRGSPLHF. The DNA for the CDR3 is TGTGCCAGCAGTGGGGATAGGGGTTCACCCCTCCACTTT. Drawing the rest from reference TRBV2 and TRBJ1-6, the complete variable domain is EPEVTQTPSHQVTQMGQEVILRCVPISNHLYFYWYRQILGQKVEFLVSFYNNEISEKSEIFDDQFSVERPDGSNFTLKIRSTKLEDSAMYFCASSGDRGSPLHFGNGTRLTVT.

This chain connects TRBV11-3 to TRBJ2-5; TRBD1 matches 7 bases. The CDR3 runs 13 residues. Germline CDR1 is SGHNT and CDR2 is YENEEA. Trimming at V came to 5 bases and at J to 2 bases, leaving 2 bases not matched to a gene. DNA of the CDR3: TGTGCCAGCAGCGTCAGGGGGCAAGAGACCCAGTACTTC. Amino acid sequence: CASSVRGQETQYF. Full variable domain (rest looked up from reference TRBV11-3 and TRBJ2-5): EAGVVQSPRYKIIEKKQPVAFWCNPISGHNTLYWYLQNLGQGPELLIRYENEEAVDDSQLPKDRFSAERLKGVDSTLKIQPAELGDSAVYLCASSVRGQETQYFGPGTRLLVL.

The chain carries TRBV4-1 and TRBJ1-2, with D possibly matching TRBD1 (6 bases). Trimming removed 3 bases at V and 2 bases at J, with 7 bases between. Germline V gives CDR1 MGHRA, CDR2 YSYEKL. The CDR3 has 13 amino acids. The DNA for the CDR3 is TGCGCCAGCAGCCAGACAGGAAACTATGGCTACACCTTC. It encodes CASSQTGNYGYTF.

This rearrangement joins TRBV6-5 to TRBJ1-3; D is uncertain. In germline, CDR1 is MNHEY, CDR2 SVGAGI. This CDR3 comprises 14 residues. V lost 8 bases, J lost 0 bases, and 11 bases lay in between. The CDR3 coding sequence is TGTGCCAGCTCGAGCGTGGGCTCTGGAAACACCATATATTTT. Translating gives CASSSVGSGNTIYF.

V is TRBV28 and J is TRBJ2-7; TRBD1 is a possible D gene (6 bases). The CDR3 spans 15 residues. Germline CDR1 reads MDHEN; CDR2 reads SYDVKM. The V end was cut by 1 base, the J end by 7 bases, with 17 bases between. This CDR3 reads CASSLYRQGNTEQYF. The CDR3 nucleotides read TGTGCCAGCAGTTTATATAGGCAGGGGAATACTGAGCAGTACTTC.

This rearrangement joins TRBV4-3 to TRBJ2-7, with D unclear. CDR3 size: 12 residues. Germline V gene data show CDR1 as LGHNA and CDR2 as YSLEER. V was trimmed by 1 base and J by 6 bases, leaving 7 bases between them. In DNA form, the CDR3 reads TGCGCCAGCAGCCAAGTGCCTAGCGAGCAGTACTTC. It specifies CASSQVPSEQYF.

This clone occurred a few times. The chain employs TRBV29-1 and TRBJ1-1, with D tentatively TRBD1 (6 bases). With 7 bases removed from V and 4 bases from J, the gap between germline ends came to 16 bases. The CDR3 extends over 13 amino acids. The V gene's germline CDR1 is SQVTM and CDR2 ANQGSEA. The chain's CDR3 is CSARTDHSTEAFF. The CDR3 coding sequence is TGCAGCGCACGGACAGATCATAGCACTGAAGCTTTCTTT.